This entry lists 18 T cell receptor beta chains sequenced from one sample in a study of cytomegalovirus exposure and HLA in healthy donors. The PCR was carried out with 60 Vbeta primers and 13 Jbeta primers. Profiling relied on immunoSEQ multiplex PCR, and the TCRdb table lists in-frame clones only, not all of them. The sample contains 85,000 to 130,000 clones, around 79% of which appear only once. Input material: PBMCs. These receptors all come from a man in his sixties in good health and CMV-seronegative.

This clone appeared once. The chain recombines TRBV18 with TRBJ1-4; 10 bases are a match to TRBD1. The CDR3 contains 15 residues. Germline assignment: CDR1 KGHSH and CDR2 LQKENI. V was pared by 2 bases and J by 7 bases, with 4 bases of the junction left unmatched. The DNA of the CDR3 is TGTGCCAGCTCACCAGTGGGACAGGGGATTGAAAAACTGTTTTTT. This translates into CASSPVGQGIEKLFF.

The chain carries TRBV7-2 and TRBJ2-1, with TRBD2 matching over 7 bases. Trimming at V came to 3 bases and at J to 0 bases, leaving 14 bases not matched to a gene. The CDR3 consists of 19 residues. Germline values: CDR1 SGHTA, CDR2 FQGNSA. The CDR3 nucleotides are TGTGCCAGCAGCTTGGCCCGGGGGGTCCGACTAAGCTCCTACAATGAGCAGTTCTTC. Translated, it gives CASSLARGVRLSSYNEQFF.

V usage is TRBV18 and J usage is TRBJ1-2; a weak D match, TRBD1 (6 bases). Trimming pared 0 bases from V and 6 bases from J, leaving 14 bases between. This CDR3 has 15 amino acids. Germline CDR1 reads KGHSH; CDR2 reads LQKENI. CDR3 in amino acids: CASSPPAGRGHGYTF. The DNA of the CDR3 is TGTGCCAGCTCACCACCGGCGGGCAGGGGTCATGGCTACACCTTC.

In nucleotides, the CDR3 is TGCGCCAGCGTGGCTAGCGGGGGGGCCAATGAGCAGTTCTTC. Its translation: CASVASGGANEQFF. The chain is built from TRBV5-1 and TRBJ2-1; 12 bases map to TRBD2. The germline gives CDR1 SGHRS, CDR2 YFSETQ. There are 14 residues in the CDR3. V dropped 7 bases and J dropped 6; count of bases not matched to a gene: 5.

The rearrangement uses TRBV5-8 and TRBJ1-6; the D is unclear. Germline CDR1 reads SGHTS; CDR2 reads YDEGEE. Between the trimmed V and J ends, which lost 3 bases and 5 bases, there was a span of 6 bases. CDR3 size: 13 residues. Here the CDR3 reads CASSWSNNSPLHF. The DNA of the CDR3 is TGTGCCAGCAGCTGGTCTAATAATTCACCCCTCCACTTT.

The chain employs TRBV7-9 and TRBJ2-7; 8 bases are shared with TRBD2. Germline trimming cut 4 bases from V and 5 bases from J; bases unmatched to any gene: 1. Germline-derived CDR1 and CDR2 are SEHNR and FQNEAQ (reference sequence). The CDR3 consists of 12 residues. Here the CDR3 DNA reads TGTGCCAGCAGCTCGGGGGGGGACGAGCAGTACTTC. Amino acids: CASSSGGDEQYF.

V is TRBV19 and J is TRBJ2-5; D is perhaps TRBD2 (6 bases). Germline assignment: CDR1 LNHDA and CDR2 SQIVND (reference sequence). This CDR3 is built from 12 residues. V was shortened by 6 bases and J by 5 bases, with 10 bases between the two germline ends. CDR3 nucleotides: TGTGCCAGTAGAGGAGGGCGGGAGACCCAGTACTTC. Translated: CASRGGRETQYF.

J is TRBJ1-4 and V is TRBV9; D possibly corresponds to TRBD1 (6 bases). Trimming shortened V by 1 base and J by 3 bases, and 13 bases separated the two germline ends. The CDR3 is 16 amino acids. Per the germline V gene, CDR1 is SGDLS and CDR2 is YYNGEE. The CDR3 DNA is TGTGCCAGCAGCGTATTTCAGGGACATTCTAATGAAAAACTGTTTTTT. Translated: CASSVFQGHSNEKLFF. The full variable domain, rest sourced from reference TRBV9 and TRBJ1-4, is DSGVTQTPKHLITATGQRVTLRCSPRSGDLSVYWYQQSLDQGLQFLIQYYNGEERAKGNILERFSAQQFPDLHSELNLSSLELGDSALYFCASSVFQGHSNEKLFFGSGTQLSVL.

As regards this clone: The same CDR3 arises from other DNA sequences in this sample as well. The V call is TRBV6-1, the J call TRBJ1-1; D is possibly TRBD1 (5 bases). The CDR3 is 13 amino acids. Trimming stripped 3 bases from V and 5 bases from J, with 10 bases between. The V gene's germline CDR1 is MNHNS and CDR2 SASEGT. The CDR3 loop is CASSEQGSTEAFF. CDR3 nucleotide sequence: TGTGCCAGCAGTGAGCAGGGTTCGACTGAAGCTTTCTTT.

Note on this clone: Other DNA sequences in the same sample also yield this CDR3. The V call is TRBV5-1, the J call TRBJ2-5; unclear D gene. Germline V gives CDR1 SGHRS, CDR2 YFSETQ. The ends were cut back, 0 bases at V and 3 bases at J, with 12 bases in the middle. This CDR3 region has 15 residues. CDR3 sequence (DNA): TGCGCCAGCAGCTTGGCAGGTACCTCCGAAGAGACCCAGTACTTC. Translating gives CASSLAGTSEETQYF.

This clone was recorded only once. V usage is TRBV2 and J usage is TRBJ2-5; D may be TRBD1 (5 bases). Per the germline V gene, CDR1 is SNHLY and CDR2 is FYNNEI. CDR3 length: 13 residues. The V gene lost 7 bases and the J gene lost 1 base, with 10 bases spanning the gap. The CDR3 spells CASTRGSQETQYF. DNA of the CDR3: TGTGCCAGCACTAGGGGCTCCCAAGAGACCCAGTACTTC.

The chain carries TRBV18 and TRBJ1-4; a possible D gene is TRBD1 (6 bases). The CDR3 has 15 amino acids. Germline V CDR1 and CDR2: KGHSH, LQKENI. With 5 bases removed from V and 0 bases from J, the gap between germline ends came to 10 bases. Here the CDR3 DNA reads TGTGCCAGCTCATCTGCAGGGGCAACTAATGAAAAACTGTTTTTT. Its translation is CASSSAGATNEKLFF.

The CDR3 DNA reads as TGTGCCAGCACGGGACAGGGGGCGCGCGGCTACACCTTC. Amino acid sequence: CASTGQGARGYTF. This chain connects TRBV6-6 to TRBJ1-2; 12 bases are a match to TRBD1. The germline CDR1 and CDR2 sequences are MNHNY and SVGAGI (reference sequence). This CDR3 has 13 residues. V shed 7 bases, J shed 8 bases, and the junction held 5 bases outside the gene matches.

This clone has more than one count but fewer than ten. The rearrangement links TRBV7-9 to TRBJ1-1; 7 nucleotides align to TRBD1. Germline V gene data show CDR1 as SEHNR and CDR2 as FQNEAQ (reference sequence). The CDR3 consists of 15 residues. J was trimmed by 2 bases and V by 2 bases; bases with no gene match: 5. For the CDR3, the DNA is TGTGCCAGCAGCTTACTAGGGGGCGGAAACACTGAAGCTTTCTTT. It is translated as CASSLLGGGNTEAFF. Complete variable domain (other parts from reference TRBV7-9 and TRBJ1-1): DTGVSQNPRHKITKRGQNVTFRCDPISEHNRLYWYRQTLGQGPEFLTYFQNEAQLEKSRLLSDRFSAERPKGSFSTLEIQRTEQGDSAMYLCASSLLGGGNTEAFFGQGTRLTVV.

This chain uses TRBV2 with TRBJ2-5; D is undetermined. Germline CDR1 is SNHLY and CDR2 is FYNNEI. This CDR3 comprises 14 residues. Trimming removed 6 bases at V and 4 bases at J, with 15 bases between. The CDR3 DNA reads TGTGCCAGCAGGAGAGAGGTCCGTCGAGAGACCCAGTACTTC. This translates into CASRREVRRETQYF. Combining the CDR3 with reference TRBV2 and TRBJ2-5 gives the whole variable domain EPEVTQTPSHQVTQMGQEVILRCVPISNHLYFYWYRQILGQKVEFLVSFYNNEISEKSEIFDDQFSVERPDGSNFTLKIRSTKLEDSAMYFCASRREVRRETQYFGPGTRLLVL.

V gene TRBV11-2 combines with J gene TRBJ2-1; 7 nucleotides align to TRBD2. CDR3 size: 14 residues. Germline loops: CDR1 SGHAT, CDR2 FQNNGV. J gave up 4 bases and V 10 bases, and 10 bases lay outside the gene matches. The CDR3 loop is CATKVPGGYNEQFF. The DNA for the CDR3 is TGTGCCACAAAAGTACCGGGGGGATACAATGAGCAGTTCTTC.

The rearrangement links TRBV19 to TRBJ1-1; 9 nucleotides match TRBD1. The junction had 14 bases not matched to a gene; V was cut back by 8 bases and J by 10 bases. Per germline, CDR1 LNHDA and CDR2 SQIVND (reference sequence). CDR3 length: 14 amino acids. The CDR3 spells CASSPRGTGRGAFF. The CDR3 DNA reads as TGTGCCAGTTCCCCCCGGGGGACAGGGAGGGGAGCTTTCTTT.

The rearrangement links TRBV9 to TRBJ2-3, with a possible D match to TRBD2 (6 bases). V gave up 4 bases and J gave up 3 bases, with 15 bases separating them. The CDR3 length is 15 residues. Germline loops: CDR1 SGDLS, CDR2 YYNGEE. CDR3 sequence reads: CASSKRGGATDTQYF. As DNA, the CDR3 is TGTGCCAGCAGCAAACGGGGAGGCGCGACAGATACGCAGTATTTT.